This T cell receptor beta chain originates from a study of cytomegalovirus exposure and HLA in healthy donors. 60 Vbeta and 13 Jbeta primers were used in PCR. Only in-frame clones appear in the TCRdb table, and some are missing; sequencing was by immunoSEQ multiplex PCR. This table holds under 250,000 clones, around 85% found once. This clonotype originated in a human donor in good health. Material for sequencing was PBMCs.

In nucleotides, the CDR3 is TGTGCCAGCAGCTCGCGGGGGGTGTCGTACGAGCAGTACTTC. It yields the protein CASSSRGVSYEQYF. The chain couples TRBV7-9 to TRBJ2-7, with 8 bases identical to TRBD2. V dropped 4 bases and J dropped 4; count of bases not matched to a gene: 6. The germline CDR1 and CDR2 sequences are SEHNR and FQNEAQ (reference sequence). The CDR3 totals 14 residues. The full variable domain, rest sourced from reference TRBV7-9 and TRBJ2-7, is DTGVSQNPRHKITKRGQNVTFRCDPISEHNRLYWYRQTLGQGPEFLTYFQNEAQLEKSRLLSDRFSAERPKGSFSTLEIQRTEQGDSAMYLCASSSRGVSYEQYFGPGTRLTVT.